These T cell receptor beta chains were read from a single sample in a study of blood T cell repertoires in COVID-19. The assay was immunoSEQ multiplex PCR, and TCRdb's table has in-frame clones only and misses some. The sample includes around 20,000 clones, 86% of them seen just once. Material: peripheral blood. The receptors originated from a man between 65 and 85 years old with acute or convalescent COVID-19. The CDR3 runs from the conserved cysteine through the conserved F or W. Each record gives: V gene, J gene, D gene, clone size, CDR3 length, CDR3 protein, CDR3 DNA. D genes are given only for firm matches. Clone size is stated in some rows and not others, as once, few, many or a class when expanded.

TRBV6-1	TRBJ2-7	TRBD1	-	16	CASSEAPGTGIYEQYF	TGTGCCAGCAGTGAAGCCCCCGGGACAGGAATCTACGAGCAGTACTTC
TRBV20-1	TRBJ2-1	-	-	11	CSAERDTEQFF	TGCAGTGCCGAGAGGGACACTGAGCAGTTCTTC
TRBV29-1	TRBJ1-4	-	-	12	CSVEEGDEKLFF	TGCAGCGTTGAGGAAGGGGATGAAAAACTGTTTTTT
TRBV18	TRBJ2-1	-	-	15	CASSPLAAPYNEQFF	TGTGCCAGCTCACCACTAGCGGCACCTTACAATGAGCAGTTCTTC
TRBV4-3	TRBJ2-7	TRBD2	-	16	CASSHNLAGEDYEQYF	TGCGCCAGCAGCCATAACCTAGCGGGGGAGGACTACGAGCAGTACTTC
TRBV6-2/TRBV6-3	TRBJ2-1	TRBD2	-	19	CASSRIPPGLAGGPNEQFF	TGTGCCAGCAGCCGAATCCCCCCTGGACTAGCGGGAGGGCCCAATGAGCAGTTCTTC
TRBV19	TRBJ1-2	-	-	13	CASRETVNYGYTF	TGTGCCAGTAGGGAGACTGTAAACTATGGCTACACCTTC
TRBV27	TRBJ2-1	-	-	15	CASSYGTPSYNEQFF	TGTGCCAGCAGCTACGGGACTCCGTCCTACAATGAGCAGTTCTTC
TRBV5-1	TRBJ1-2	TRBD1	-	13	CASSFPGGYGYTF	TGCGCCAGCAGCTTTCCAGGGGGCTATGGCTACACCTTC
TRBV5-1	TRBJ2-7	TRBD1	-	14	CASSRDRGPYEQYF	TGCGCCAGCAGCCGGGACAGGGGTCCCTACGAGCAGTACTTC
TRBV5-4	TRBJ2-3	TRBD2	-	16	CASSMTSGRGPDTQYF	TGTGCCAGCAGCATGACTAGCGGGAGGGGTCCAGATACGCAGTATTTT
TRBV27	TRBJ2-1	TRBD2	few	19	CASSLYRTSGRRMRAEQFF	TGTGCCAGCAGTTTATACAGGACTAGCGGGAGAAGGATGAGAGCTGAGCAGTTCTTC
TRBV3-1/TRBV3-2	TRBJ2-3	TRBD1	-	15	CASSLDRGRRDTQYF	TGTGCCAGCAGCCTAGACAGGGGAAGGCGGGATACGCAGTATTTT
TRBV6-5	TRBJ1-1	TRBD1	-	16	CASSSGTGGARTEAFF	TGTGCCAGCAGTTCAGGGACAGGGGGCGCCCGGACTGAAGCTTTCTTT
TRBV10-3	TRBJ2-7	-	-	14	CAIRFRDTTYEQYF	TGTGCCATCAGATTTCGGGACACAACCTACGAGCAGTACTTC
TRBV10-1	TRBJ2-1	TRBD2	-	13	CASSLAGHNEQFF	TGCGCCAGCAGTCTAGCGGGCCACAATGAGCAGTTCTTC
TRBV4-3	TRBJ1-2	TRBD1	-	15	CASSQENQGGDGYTF	TGCGCCAGCAGCCAAGAGAATCAGGGGGGCGATGGCTACACCTTC
TRBV6-5	TRBJ2-3	TRBD2	-	14	CASSYAGREDTQYF	TGTGCCAGCAGTTATGCGGGGAGGGAAGATACGCAGTATTTT
TRBV19	TRBJ2-5	-	-	15	CASKGLGGQKETQYF	TGTGCCAGTAAAGGTCTGGGTGGGCAGAAAGAGACCCAGTACTTC
TRBV29-1	TRBJ1-3	-	-	15	CSATAGILSGNTIYF	TGCAGCGCAACAGCAGGGATCCTCTCTGGAAACACCATATATTTT
TRBV2	TRBJ2-2	-	-	14	CASSSDSSTGELFF	TGTGCCAGCTCTTCGGATTCTAGCACCGGGGAGCTGTTTTTT
TRBV5-1	TRBJ1-2	-	-	14	CASSLSGTNYGYTF	TGCGCCAGCAGCTTGTCCGGGACAAACTATGGCTACACCTTC
TRBV10-3	TRBJ2-5	TRBD2	-	16	CAISGLAGGSAETQYF	TGTGCCATCAGTGGACTAGCGGGAGGCTCCGCAGAGACCCAGTACTTC
TRBV29-1	TRBJ2-5	-	-	12	CSVARQQETQYF	TGCAGCGTTGCGAGGCAGCAAGAGACCCAGTACTTC
TRBV11-2	TRBJ1-2	TRBD1	-	14	CASSPRTGGERYTF	TGTGCCAGCAGCCCACGGACAGGGGGGGAGCGCTACACCTTC
TRBV24-1	TRBJ2-5	-	-	16	CATSDNAGASQETQYF	TGTGCCACCAGTGATAACGCAGGGGCGAGCCAAGAGACCCAGTACTTC
TRBV11-2	TRBJ2-5	TRBD2	-	16	CASSLGRAGVGETQYF	TGTGCCAGCAGCTTAGGGCGAGCGGGAGTAGGAGAGACCCAGTACTTC
TRBV5-1	TRBJ1-2	-	-	13	CASSLEGGDGYTF	TGCGCCAGCAGCTTGGAAGGGGGGGATGGCTACACCTTC